The clone carrying this T cell receptor beta chain showed up just a few times. Its antigen remains unknown. V was cut by 0 bases and J by 5 bases, with 14 bases left in between. Germline V gene data show CDR1 as SGHNT and CDR2 as YYREEE (reference sequence). The CDR3 consists of 16 residues. These data come from a study of shared clonotypes between healthy human individuals. Study-level findings and limits: With four donors compared, roughly 4.9% of naive CD4 clonotypes were shared. Sequencing of the sorted subsets was shown by rarefaction to be incomplete despite large depth.

Assay used: immunoSEQ multiplex PCR; TCRdb lists only in-frame clones, some missing. Of roughly 200,000 clones listed, about 66% are singletons. The sample comprised memory CD4+ T cells sorted from blood. Subset given: CD45RA-negative fraction. The genes are TRBV5-4 and TRBJ1-4; no clear D gene. This clonotype originated in a young man in good health. In DNA, the CDR3 is TGTGCCAGCAGCTTGGGGGCAGCCGCGTCGAATGAAAAACTGTTTTTT. Translating it yields CASSLGAAASNEKLFF.